This TCR beta chain was retrieved from a study of immune cell composition in non-small cell lung cancer (dated by TCRdb to the late 2010s). Study-wide context: Histologic subtype, mostly lung adenocarcinoma or squamous cell carcinoma, was determined with H&E together with p63, CK5, Napsin A and TTF-1 immunohistochemistry. Supplementary cohort #1, around nine lung adenocarcinoma cases, had paired tumour/lung TCR-beta sequencing and TIL populations generated to assess tumour reactivity. TCR-beta sequencing from Adaptive Biotechnologies was done on around 32 paired sets of NSCLC tumour and non-adjacent lung specimens and on more than 25 tumour-only specimens. A handful of tumour specimens with TCR-beta data were rare histological subtypes and were excluded from the subtype comparisons.

Genomic DNA was isolated with the QIAamp DNA kit from frozen aliquots of single-cell suspensions that had not been sorted. Tumour samples were surgically resected non-small cell lung cancer tissue. Tissues arrived within 2 hours after resection and were immediately processed into single-cell suspensions. Tissue was mechanically dissociated and enzymatically digested with DNase I, collagenase I and hyaluronidase for around 27 minutes at 37 °C, then filtered and RBC-lysed. Remarks on this clone: Its antigen remains unidentified. No much larger clone exists at a distance of one base, and base qualities are not known.

TCR-beta CDR3 regions were amplified from genomic DNA by a two-step multiplex PCR, with the second step adding Illumina-compatible adaptors. TCR-beta immunosequencing was carried out on an Illumina platform through the commercial immunoSEQ service. Under the source paper's analysis protocol: Repertoires were summarised by productive clonality and by Top 10 Clones, defined as the percentage of T-cell templates derived from the ten most frequent sequences. Productive clonality had a range of 0 to 1, where 1 means a monoclonal population. Using log10 scatter plots, tumour-associated clones were identified as sequences that made up at least 0.1% of tumour T-cell templates yet were absent from the matched non-adjacent lung. Student's t-tests were used for two-group comparisons, ANOVA was used for stages, and linear regression was used for relationships, with analyses conducted in GraphPad Prism7 and R. Entries here come from immuneACCESS through TCRdb and include only in-frame sequences with V and J called. Some clones fail to appear in such tables; in the studies checked, an unresolved V gene covers under half of the shortfall, and the cause of the remainder is unknown. The DNA was the basis for D and trimming; V, J and clone size are from that table. Within this sample are some 3,000 clones, with 60% to 85% of them counted one time only. 4% of the sample comes from the top ten.

Overall study results and their limits: No significant correlation was found between tumour TCR-beta clonality and smoking pack-years. Significantly higher Top 10 clone scores and productive clonality were observed in lung squamous cell carcinoma than in lung adenocarcinoma tumours. Nearly half of NSCLC cases had tumour-associated clones >0.5%, with approximately 80% of squamous carcinomas showing such clones compared with about 35% of adenocarcinomas. In ten to eleven adenocarcinoma cases, maximal tumour-associated clone frequency correlated strongly with TIL tumour reactivity, whereas overall clonality did not. The reactivity cohort was only roughly 9 cases, and tumour-reactive clones were not shown to share sequences with the dominant in vivo tumour-associated clones.

The cysteine opens and the phenylalanine closes a CDR3 of 14 amino acids. This entry keeps only the CDR3 DNA: 42 bases, framed from base 1. For CDR1 and CDR2, the germline V gene lists SQVTM and ANQGSEA. The V end gives up 3 bases and the J end 4 bases, leaving 8 bases in the junction not matched to a gene. The chain couples TRBV29-1 to TRBJ1-2; TRBD1 fits 7 bases in the junction. Sequenced sample: lung tumor tissue. The receptor's source is a human donor with non-small cell lung cancer. The CDR3 region reads CSVDTATGRYGYTF. The DNA sequence reads TGCAGCGTTGATACTGCGACAGGGCGCTATGGCTACACCTTC. When the CDR3 is completed using the reference TRBV29-1 and TRBJ1-2 genes on either side, the full variable domain is SAVISQKPSRDICQRGTSLTIQCQVDSQVTMMFWYRQQPGQSLTLIATANQGSEATYESGFVIDKFPISRPNLTFSTLTVSNMSPEDSSIYLCSVDTATGRYGYTFGSGTRLTVV.